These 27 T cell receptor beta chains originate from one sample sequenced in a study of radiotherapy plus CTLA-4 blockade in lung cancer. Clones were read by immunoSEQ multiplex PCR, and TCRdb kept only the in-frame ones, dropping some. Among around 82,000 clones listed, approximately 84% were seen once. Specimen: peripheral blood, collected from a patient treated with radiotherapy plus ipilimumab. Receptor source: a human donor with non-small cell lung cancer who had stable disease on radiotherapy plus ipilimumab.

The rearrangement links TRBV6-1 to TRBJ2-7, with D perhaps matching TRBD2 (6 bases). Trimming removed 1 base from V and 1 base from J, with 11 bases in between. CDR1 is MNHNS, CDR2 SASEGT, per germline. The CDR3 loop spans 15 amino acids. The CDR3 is CASSEGRGLSYEQYF. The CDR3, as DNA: TGTGCCAGCAGTGAAGGCAGAGGACTATCCTACGAGCAGTACTTC.

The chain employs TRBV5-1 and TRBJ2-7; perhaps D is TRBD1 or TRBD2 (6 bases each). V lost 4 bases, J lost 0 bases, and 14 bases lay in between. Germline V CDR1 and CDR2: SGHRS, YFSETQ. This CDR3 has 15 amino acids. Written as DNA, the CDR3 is TGCGCCAGCAGCCCCCGGGGGCCCAGCTCCTACGAGCAGTACTTC. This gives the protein CASSPRGPSSYEQYF.

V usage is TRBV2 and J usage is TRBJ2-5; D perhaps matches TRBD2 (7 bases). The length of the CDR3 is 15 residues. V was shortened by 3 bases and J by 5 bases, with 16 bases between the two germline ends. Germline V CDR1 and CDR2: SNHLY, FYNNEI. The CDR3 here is CASSEGRGARETQYF. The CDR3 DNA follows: TGTGCCAGCAGTGAGGGTCGGGGGGCTCGGGAGACCCAGTACTTC.

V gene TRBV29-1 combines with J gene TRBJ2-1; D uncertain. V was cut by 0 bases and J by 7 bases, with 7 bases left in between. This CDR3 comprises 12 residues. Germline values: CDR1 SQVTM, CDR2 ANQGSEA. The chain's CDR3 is CSVEDLGNEQFF. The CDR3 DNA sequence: TGCAGCGTTGAAGATCTCGGGAATGAGCAGTTCTTC.

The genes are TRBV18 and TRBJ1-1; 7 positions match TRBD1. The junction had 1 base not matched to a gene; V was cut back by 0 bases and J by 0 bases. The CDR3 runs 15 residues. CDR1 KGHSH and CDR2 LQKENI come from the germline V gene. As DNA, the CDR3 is TGTGCCAGCTCACCACCGACAGGGATGAACACTGAAGCTTTCTTT. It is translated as CASSPPTGMNTEAFF.

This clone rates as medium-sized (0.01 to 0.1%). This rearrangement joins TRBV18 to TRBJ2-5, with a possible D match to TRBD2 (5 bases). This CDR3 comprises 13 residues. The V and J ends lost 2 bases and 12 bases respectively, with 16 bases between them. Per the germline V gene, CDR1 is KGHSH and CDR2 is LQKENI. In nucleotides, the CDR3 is TGTGCCAGCTCACCAACGGTAGCGACCCGGGAGTACTTC. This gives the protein CASSPTVATREYF.

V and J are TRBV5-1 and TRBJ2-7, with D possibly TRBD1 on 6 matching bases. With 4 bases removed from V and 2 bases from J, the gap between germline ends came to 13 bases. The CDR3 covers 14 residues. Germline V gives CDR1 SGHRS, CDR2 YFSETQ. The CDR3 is CASSPTQGAYEQYF. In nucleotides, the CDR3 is TGCGCCAGCAGCCCGACACAGGGAGCCTACGAGCAGTACTTC.

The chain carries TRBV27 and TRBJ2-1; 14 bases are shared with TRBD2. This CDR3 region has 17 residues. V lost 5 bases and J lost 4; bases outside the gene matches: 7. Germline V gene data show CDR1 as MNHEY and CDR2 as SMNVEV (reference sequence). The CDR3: CASSLWTSGRSYNEQFF. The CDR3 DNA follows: TGTGCCAGCAGTCTGTGGACTAGCGGGAGGTCGTACAATGAGCAGTTCTTC.

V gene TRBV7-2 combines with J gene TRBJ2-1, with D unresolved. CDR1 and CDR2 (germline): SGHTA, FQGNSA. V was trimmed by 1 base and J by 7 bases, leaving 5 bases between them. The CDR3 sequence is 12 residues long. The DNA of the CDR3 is TGTGCCAGCAGCTTAGGTTGGAATGAGCAGTTCTTC. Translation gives CASSLGWNEQFF.

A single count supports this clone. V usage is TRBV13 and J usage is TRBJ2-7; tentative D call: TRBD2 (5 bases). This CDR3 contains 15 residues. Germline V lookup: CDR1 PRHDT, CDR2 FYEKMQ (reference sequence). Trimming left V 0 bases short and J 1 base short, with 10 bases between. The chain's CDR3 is CASSLGTGLSYEQYF. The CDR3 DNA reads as TGTGCCAGCAGCTTAGGAACTGGACTGTCCTACGAGCAGTACTTC.

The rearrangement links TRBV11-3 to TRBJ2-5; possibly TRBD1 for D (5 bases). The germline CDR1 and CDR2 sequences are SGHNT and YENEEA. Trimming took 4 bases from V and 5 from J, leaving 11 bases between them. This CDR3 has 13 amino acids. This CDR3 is CASSSREGETQYF. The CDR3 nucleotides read TGTGCCAGCAGCTCCAGGGAAGGGGAGACCCAGTACTTC.

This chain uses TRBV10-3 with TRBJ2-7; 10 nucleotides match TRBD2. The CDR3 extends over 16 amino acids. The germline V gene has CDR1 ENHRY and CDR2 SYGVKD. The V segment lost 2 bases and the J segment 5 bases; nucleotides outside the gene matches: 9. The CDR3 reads CAISERSGGAGNEQYF. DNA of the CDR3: TGTGCCATCAGTGAGAGGAGCGGGGGGGCGGGAAACGAGCAGTACTTC.

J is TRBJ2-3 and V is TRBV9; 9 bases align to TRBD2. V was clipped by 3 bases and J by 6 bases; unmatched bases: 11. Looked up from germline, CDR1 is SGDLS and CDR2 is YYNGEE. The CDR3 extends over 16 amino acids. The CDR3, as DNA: TGTGCCAGCAGCGCCAGCGGGGGGTGGTTAGCTGATACGCAGTATTTT. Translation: CASSASGGWLADTQYF.

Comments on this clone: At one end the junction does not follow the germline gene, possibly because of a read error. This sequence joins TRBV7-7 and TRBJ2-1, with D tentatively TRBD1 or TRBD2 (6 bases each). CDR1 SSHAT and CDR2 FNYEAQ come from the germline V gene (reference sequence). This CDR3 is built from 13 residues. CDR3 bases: TGTGCTAGCAGCTTAGGGGGGCGGGGTGAGCAGTTCTTC. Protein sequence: CASSLGGRGEQFF.

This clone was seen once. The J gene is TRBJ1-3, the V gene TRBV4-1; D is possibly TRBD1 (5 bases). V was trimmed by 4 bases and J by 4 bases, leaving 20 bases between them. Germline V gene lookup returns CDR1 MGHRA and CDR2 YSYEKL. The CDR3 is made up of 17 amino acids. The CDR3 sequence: CASSRTSGGSGGNTIYF. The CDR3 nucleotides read TGCGCCAGCAGCCGAACCTCTGGGGGGTCAGGAGGAAACACCATATATTTT.

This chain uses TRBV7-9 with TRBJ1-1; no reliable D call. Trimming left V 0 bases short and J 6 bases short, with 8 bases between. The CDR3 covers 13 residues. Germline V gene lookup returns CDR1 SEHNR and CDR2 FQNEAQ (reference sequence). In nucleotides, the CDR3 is TGTGCCAGCAGCTTAGCGCTGGGCTCTGAAGCTTTCTTT. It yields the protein CASSLALGSEAFF.

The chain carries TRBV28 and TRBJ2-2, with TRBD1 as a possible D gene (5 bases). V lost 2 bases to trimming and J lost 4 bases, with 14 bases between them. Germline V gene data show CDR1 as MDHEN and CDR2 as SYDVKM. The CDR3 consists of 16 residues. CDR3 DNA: TGTGCCAGCAGTTTAAGGGGCGGCAGTCTCACCGGGGAGCTGTTTTTT. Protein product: CASSLRGGSLTGELFF.

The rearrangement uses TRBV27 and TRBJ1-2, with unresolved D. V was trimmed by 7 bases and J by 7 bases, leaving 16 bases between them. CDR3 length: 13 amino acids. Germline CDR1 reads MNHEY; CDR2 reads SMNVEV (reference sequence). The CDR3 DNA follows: TGTGCCAGCACCACCGGGGAGAAGGCTGGCTACACCTTC. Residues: CASTTGEKAGYTF.

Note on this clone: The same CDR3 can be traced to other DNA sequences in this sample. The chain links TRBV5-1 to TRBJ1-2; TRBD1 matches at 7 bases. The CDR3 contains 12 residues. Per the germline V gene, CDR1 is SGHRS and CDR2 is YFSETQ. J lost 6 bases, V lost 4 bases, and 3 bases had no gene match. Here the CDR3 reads CASSPGQNGYTF. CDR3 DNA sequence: TGCGCCAGCAGCCCGGGACAGAATGGCTACACCTTC.

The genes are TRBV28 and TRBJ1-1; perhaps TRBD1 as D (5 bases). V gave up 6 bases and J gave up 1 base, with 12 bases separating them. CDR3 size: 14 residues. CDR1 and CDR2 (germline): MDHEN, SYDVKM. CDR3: CASSPQTENTEAFF. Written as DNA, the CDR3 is TGTGCCAGCAGCCCTCAGACAGAGAACACTGAAGCTTTCTTT.

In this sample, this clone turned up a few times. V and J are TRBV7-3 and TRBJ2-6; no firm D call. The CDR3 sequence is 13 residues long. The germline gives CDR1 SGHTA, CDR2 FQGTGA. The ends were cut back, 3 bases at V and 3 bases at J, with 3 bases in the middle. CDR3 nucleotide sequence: TGTGCCAGCAGCTTGGTTGGGGCCAACGTCCTGACTTTC. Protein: CASSLVGANVLTF.

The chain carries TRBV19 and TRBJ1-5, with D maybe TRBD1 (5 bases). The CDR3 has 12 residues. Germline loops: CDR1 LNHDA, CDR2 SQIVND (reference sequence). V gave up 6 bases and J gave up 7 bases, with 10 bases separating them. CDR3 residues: CASSRGGQPQHF. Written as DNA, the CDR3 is TGTGCCAGTAGCCGGGGGGGACAGCCCCAGCATTTT.

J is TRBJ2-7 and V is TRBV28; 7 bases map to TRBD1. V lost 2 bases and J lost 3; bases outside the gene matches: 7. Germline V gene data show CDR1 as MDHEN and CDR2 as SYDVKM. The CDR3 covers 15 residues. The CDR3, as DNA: TGTGCCAGCAGTTTAACAGGGGATTTTAACTACGAGCAGTACTTC. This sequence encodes CASSLTGDFNYEQYF.

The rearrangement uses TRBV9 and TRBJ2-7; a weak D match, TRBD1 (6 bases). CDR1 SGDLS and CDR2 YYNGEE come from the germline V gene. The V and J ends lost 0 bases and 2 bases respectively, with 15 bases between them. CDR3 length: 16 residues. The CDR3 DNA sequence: TGTGCCAGCAGCGTAGGGTTGGGGGCTGCCACCTACGAGCAGTACTTC. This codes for CASSVGLGAATYEQYF.

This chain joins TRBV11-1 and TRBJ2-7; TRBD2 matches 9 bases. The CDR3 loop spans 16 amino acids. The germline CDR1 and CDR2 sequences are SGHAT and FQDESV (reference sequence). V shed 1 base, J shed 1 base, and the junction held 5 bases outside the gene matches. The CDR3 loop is CASSLGVAGASYEQYF. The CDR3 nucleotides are TGTGCCAGCAGCTTAGGAGTAGCGGGGGCTTCCTACGAGCAGTACTTC.

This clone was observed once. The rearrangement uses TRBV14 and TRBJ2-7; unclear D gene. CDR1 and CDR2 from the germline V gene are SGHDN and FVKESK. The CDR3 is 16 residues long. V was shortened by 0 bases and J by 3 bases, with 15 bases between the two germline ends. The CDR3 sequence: CASSQDPSGINYEQYF. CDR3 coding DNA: TGTGCCAGCAGCCAAGATCCTTCCGGAATTAACTACGAGCAGTACTTC.

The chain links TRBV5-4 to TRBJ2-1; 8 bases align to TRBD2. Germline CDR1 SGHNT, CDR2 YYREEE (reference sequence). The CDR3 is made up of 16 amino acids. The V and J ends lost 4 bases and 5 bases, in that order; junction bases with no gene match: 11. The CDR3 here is CASSGGIVAGNNEQFF. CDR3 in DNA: TGTGCCAGCAGCGGTGGGATAGTAGCGGGAAACAATGAGCAGTTCTTC. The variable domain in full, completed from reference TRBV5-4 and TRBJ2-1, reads ETGVTQSPTHLIKTRGQQVTLRCSSQSGHNTVSWYQQALGQGPQFIFQYYREEENGRGNFPPRFSGLQFPNYSSELNVNALELDDSALYLCASSGGIVAGNNEQFFGPGTRLTVL.